The clone carrying this T cell receptor beta chain was seen only a few times. This specimen comes from a study of HIV-infected patients and healthy controls. TCRdb itself ran the 5' RACE reads through MiXCR, one entry per CDR3 protein. The repertoire holds about 63,000 distinct CDR3 sequences, roughly a sixth seen once, with approximately 6% in the top ten. CDR3 length: 17 residues. The V and J ends lost 0 bases and 7 bases respectively, with 25 bases between them. The germline gives CDR1 DFQATT, CDR2 SNEGSKA (reference sequence). The receptor comes from a human donor in good health. The chain has TRBV20-1 and TRBJ2-7; D is perhaps TRBD2 (7 bases). The sample comprised CD4+ T cells from blood. The CDR3 DNA reads TGCAGTGCTAGAGATTCGAAGGGGGAGGCGGGGGTGCGAGAGCAGTACTTC. This sequence encodes CSARDSKGEAGVREQYF.